This T cell receptor (beta chain) derives from a study of shared clonotypes between healthy human individuals. Study information: Samples came from a couple of female and a few male donors aged 18 to 49. Researchers assigned three CD4 naive, three CD4 memory, two CD8 naive and one CD8 memory plate to each donor. Overall study results and limits: It was observed that approximately 5% of naive CD4 clonotypes were shared across a handful of donors. Shared clonotypes across all four donors exceeded non-shared ones in generation probability.

Terminally differentiated effector memory CD45RA+ cells were excluded by CCR7 positive selection of CD45RO-negative cells. The V gene lost 5 bases and the J gene lost 4 bases, with 9 bases spanning the gap. CDR3 length: 14 residues. Germline CDR1 is SGHVS and CDR2 is FQNEAQ. A word on this clone: Its target is unknown.

Libraries were prepared by immunoSEQ multiplex PCR; TCRdb keeps only in-frame clonotypes and omits some of them. The table lists about 2 million clones, less than 95% of them singletons. Sequencing input: naive CD8+ T cells sorted from blood. The chain has TRBV7-8 and TRBJ1-6; D ambiguous. The source is a man younger than 30 in good health. The CDR3 nucleotides read TGTGCCAGCAGCGCGGGAAATTATAATTCACCCCTCCACTTT. Protein: CASSAGNYNSPLHF.